The 21 T cell receptor beta chains below come from one sample, sequenced in a study of tumor-infiltrating lymphocytes in primary liver carcinoma. The source material, roughly 18-30 mg of unsorted bulk tissue, was used to co-extract RNA and DNA. From about 0.45 ug total RNA, TCR beta cDNA was generated with a primer in the constant region. Slightly modified ARM-PCR, run as three nested multiplex PCR rounds, produced the TCR beta libraries. The first two PCR rounds used TRBV1-TRBV30 primers with a Cbeta primer, 9 to 10 cycles each. TCRdb reprocessed the multiplex PCR reads via MiXCR and lists one record per CDR3 protein. The table records 65,000 to 90,000 distinct CDR3 sequences, approximately 72% of them present only once. Source material: liver tumor tissue from sampling region 1. Subset defined: tumor region T1, superior pole. The receptor source for this set is a man aged 35-49 years with primary liver carcinoma and hepatitis B virus infection.

This clonotype was counted at least ten times. This chain connects TRBV5-5 to TRBJ2-5, with D hard to call. The CDR3 sequence is 14 residues long. Between the trimmed V and J ends, which lost 0 bases and 5 bases, there was a span of 11 bases. Germline V gene sequence: CDR1 SGHKS, CDR2 YYEKEE (reference sequence). This CDR3 is CASSLGDSRETQYF. The DNA of the CDR3 is TGTGCCAGCAGCTTGGGGGATAGCAGGGAGACCCAGTACTTC.

The CDR3 loop is CAISEGTGNSAVNVLTF. The CDR3 DNA follows: TGTGCCATCAGTGAGGGGACAGGCAACTCTGCGGTCAACGTCCTGACTTTC. V is TRBV10-3 and J is TRBJ2-6; 8 bases align to TRBD1. V trimming: 2 bases; J trimming: 9 bases; junction bases outside the gene matches: 12. Germline lookup yields CDR1 ENHRY and CDR2 SYGVKD. The CDR3 consists of 17 residues.

Of note for this clonotype: Being one base from a much bigger clone, this may be a read error. V usage is TRBV28 and J usage is TRBJ1-2; perhaps TRBD1 as D (6 bases). Per germline, CDR1 MDHEN and CDR2 SYDVKM. This CDR3 contains 14 residues. CDR3 protein: CTSSLSSGVRGYTF. The CDR3 coding sequence is TGTACCAGCAGTTTATCGTCAGGGGTACGCGGCTACACCTTC.

Turning to this clonotype: In this CDR3 the conserved last residue, phenylalanine or tryptophan, is missing, so a read error is likely. The V call is TRBV5-4, the J call TRBJ2-1; D uncertain. Per germline, CDR1 SGHNT and CDR2 YYREEE (reference sequence). This CDR3 is built from 15 residues. Deletions cut 5 bases from V and 9 bases from J, with 21 bases between. CDR3 nucleotides: TGTGCCAGCAGACGCTACCTGGACGCCGGGCGTGAGCAGTTCTTA. This gives the protein CASRRYLDAGREQFL.

Details on this clonotype: One end of the junction varies from germline; a read error may be responsible. The chain joins TRBV4-2 to TRBJ2-2, with TRBD2 as a possible D gene (6 bases). CDR3 length: 15 residues. Germline V gene lookup returns CDR1 LGHNA and CDR2 YNFKEQ. CDR3: CATSSERANTRELFF. CDR3 nucleotides: TGTGCCACCAGCTCCGAGCGGGCGAACACCCGGGAGCTGTTTTTT.

The chain uses TRBV29-1 and TRBJ2-1; possibly TRBD1 or TRBD2 for D (5 bases each). Germline V gene sequence: CDR1 SQVTM, CDR2 ANQGSEA. V was clipped by 7 bases and J by 8 bases, with 21 bases between them. The CDR3 is 14 amino acids. In DNA form, the CDR3 reads TGCAGCGGATTGCCGGGACCGGGCCTGGATGAGCAGTTCTTC. It translates to CSGLPGPGLDEQFF.

This clonotype has at least ten counts. The rearrangement joins TRBV12-3 or TRBV12-4 to TRBJ2-7; 14 bases line up with TRBD2. The CDR3 runs 14 residues. Trimming removed 10 bases from V and 4 bases from J; junction bases left unmatched: 6. CDR3 residues: CATKRTSGRYEQYF. The CDR3 DNA reads TGTGCCACCAAAAGGACTAGCGGGAGGTACGAGCAGTACTTC.

Concerning this clonotype itself: One end of the junction varies from germline; a read error may be responsible. The chain uses TRBV6-5 and TRBJ2-1, with D unresolved. The CDR3 is 16 amino acids. CDR1 is MNHEY and CDR2 is SVGAGI in the germline V gene. The DNA for the CDR3 is TGTGTCAGCAGTTACCCGTGGGTGAAACCCTACAATGAGCAGTTCTTC. Its translation: CVSSYPWVKPYNEQFF.

A note on this clonotype: A much bigger clone sits one base away, suggesting this may be a read error. The chain couples TRBV5-1 to TRBJ2-6, with a possible D match to TRBD1 (5 bases). Germline CDR1 SGHRS, CDR2 YFSETQ. The CDR3 length is 16 residues. The CDR3 region is CVSSLTTVSGANVLTF. The CDR3 bases are TGCGTCAGCAGCCTGACGACAGTTTCTGGGGCCAACGTCCTGACTTTC.

Points on this clonotype: The junction does not match germline at one end; this may be a read error. V gene TRBV4-1 combines with J gene TRBJ1-6; D possibly corresponds to TRBD1 (6 bases). CDR1 and CDR2 (germline): MGHRA, YSYEKL. The CDR3 consists of 16 residues. CDR3 in amino acids: CASNQDWARGSSPLHF. Written as DNA, the CDR3 is TGCGCCAGCAACCAAGATTGGGCCAGGGGCAGTTCACCCCTCCACTTT.

Note on this clonotype: A junction end diverges from the germline sequence, so it may reflect a read error. The chain joins TRBV11-2 to TRBJ2-7; possibly TRBD2 for D (6 bases). CDR1 and CDR2 (germline): SGHAT, FQNNGV. The CDR3 length is 13 residues. The CDR3 is CTSSLGELASQYF. The CDR3 nucleotides are TGTACCAGCAGCTTGGGTGAGCTAGCGTCGCAGTACTTC. The variable domain in full, completed from reference TRBV11-2 and TRBJ2-7, reads EAGVAQSPRYKIIEKRQSVAFWCNPISGHATLYWYQQILGQGPKLLIQFQNNGVVDDSQLPKDRFSAERLKGVDSTLKIQPAKLEDSAVYLCTSSLGELASQYFGPGTRLTVT.

This clonotype showed up just a few times. The chain recombines TRBV19 with TRBJ1-5, with D perhaps matching TRBD1 (6 bases). V was pared by 4 bases and J by 1 base, with 11 bases between. The CDR3 contains 15 residues. Germline V gives CDR1 LNHDA, CDR2 SQIVND (reference sequence). The CDR3 DNA reads TGTGCCAGTAGTACTACGGGACAAAGCAATCAGCCCCAGCATTTT. It translates to CASSTTGQSNQPQHF. Full variable domain (remainder filled in from reference TRBV19 and TRBJ1-5): DGGITQSPKYLFRKEGQNVTLSCEQNLNHDAMYWYRQDPGQGLRLIYYSQIVNDFQKGDIAEGYSVSREKKESFPLTVTSAQKNPTAFYLCASSTTGQSNQPQHFGDGTRLSIL.

CDR3 sequence reads: CARSFTHDSNQPQHF. CDR3 coding DNA: TGTGCCAGAAGTTTTACACACGATAGCAATCAGCCCCAGCATTTT. The chain carries TRBV6-1 and TRBJ1-5; D not resolved. The CDR3 contains 15 residues. CDR1 and CDR2 from the germline V gene are MNHNS and SASEGT. V was trimmed by 9 bases and J by 0 bases, leaving 15 bases between them.

To note about this clonotype: An end of the junction does not agree with germline; a read error may underlie this. The chain couples TRBV7-9 to TRBJ2-7, with 10 bases that match TRBD2. Germline V lookup: CDR1 SEHNR, CDR2 FQNEAQ (reference sequence). The CDR3 sequence is 14 residues long. In DNA, the CDR3 is TGTACCAGCAGCTTCCTAGCGGGGGCCCACGAGCAGTACTTC. Its protein is CTSSFLAGAHEQYF. The full variable domain, in which reference TRBV7-9 and TRBJ2-7 provide the parts outside the CDR3, is DTGVSQNPRHKITKRGQNVTFRCDPISEHNRLYWYRQTLGQGPEFLTYFQNEAQLEKSRLLSDRFSAERPKGSFSTLEIQRTEQGDSAMYLCTSSFLAGAHEQYFGPGTRLTVT.

As for this clonotype: No conserved phenylalanine or tryptophan ends this CDR3, so it is likely a read error. The chain recombines TRBV4-2 with TRBJ2-5, with no clear D. This CDR3 contains 15 residues. Germline V lookup: CDR1 LGHNA, CDR2 YNFKEQ. CDR3 residues: CASSQDFRTQETQYS. CDR3 sequence (DNA): TGCGCCAGCAGCCAAGATTTCCGGACCCAAGAGACCCAGTACTCC.

Comment on this clonotype: An end of the junction differs from the germline gene, which may be a read error. V gene TRBV5-6 combines with J gene TRBJ2-3, with D possibly being TRBD1 or TRBD2 (5 bases each). Germline-derived CDR1 and CDR2 are SGHDT and YYEEEE. The CDR3 consists of 12 residues. In DNA form, the CDR3 reads TGTGTCAGCAGTTGGGGGTCAGATACGCAGTATTTT. Amino acid sequence: CVSSWGSDTQYF.

Turning to this clonotype: Compared with germline, one end of the junction differs, possibly owing to a read error. The chain combines TRBV11-2 with TRBJ2-2, with 9 bases identical to TRBD2. The CDR3 length is 16 residues. The germline CDR1 and CDR2 sequences are SGHAT and FQNNGV. CDR3 coding DNA: TGTGCCAGCAGATTAGTGGCGCTAGCGGGAATCGGGGAGTTGTTTTTT. Amino acids: CASRLVALAGIGELFF.

A word on this clonotype: Without the conserved terminal phenylalanine or tryptophan, this CDR3 likely stems from a read error. The rearrangement joins TRBV29-1 to TRBJ1-1, with D tentatively TRBD1 (5 bases). The CDR3 spans 12 residues. The V and J ends lost 4 bases and 0 bases respectively, with 6 bases between them. CDR1 is SQVTM, CDR2 ANQGSEA, per germline. This CDR3 is CSVGGLNTEAFL. In nucleotides, the CDR3 is TGCAGCGTTGGGGGCCTGAACACTGAAGCTTTCCTT.

This clonotype was detected ten times or more. The rearrangement joins TRBV5-6 to TRBJ2-3; 13 nucleotides align to TRBD2. The CDR3 totals 16 residues. Germline values: CDR1 SGHDT, CDR2 YYEEEE. Unmatched junction bases numbered 9, after V lost 3 bases and J lost 8 bases. As DNA, the CDR3 is TGTGCCAGCAGCTGGGCCGGGACTAGCGGGGTCGGTACGCAGTATTTT. Its translation: CASSWAGTSGVGTQYF.

This clonotype came up many times. CDR3 loop: CASSTFGVDKNIQYF. The CDR3 DNA reads as TGTGCCAGCAGTACTTTTGGAGTAGACAAAAACATTCAGTACTTC. The V gene is TRBV6-2 or TRBV6-3, the J gene TRBJ2-4; D is ambiguous. CDR3 length: 15 residues. Germline CDR1 reads MNHEY; CDR2 reads SVGEGT. Trimming pared 5 bases from V and 3 bases from J, leaving 14 bases between.

The V and J genes are TRBV11-2 and TRBJ2-7; D remains ambiguous. Germline V lookup: CDR1 SGHAT, CDR2 FQNNGV. The CDR3 covers 15 residues. The V gene lost 11 bases and the J gene lost 3 bases, with 23 bases spanning the gap. CDR3 nucleotide sequence: TGTGCCGGCAACACGGTACCGGGTCCGGGCTACGAGCAGTACTTC. It encodes CAGNTVPGPGYEQYF.